The 5 T cell receptor beta chains in this list originate from one sample, sequenced in a study of cytomegalovirus exposure and HLA in healthy donors. Researchers ran the PCR with 60 Vbeta and 13 Jbeta primers. The data were produced by immunoSEQ multiplex PCR, yet TCRdb's version contains in-frame clones alone and is incomplete. This sample's table has approximately 200,000 clones. Sequencing was performed on PBMCs. The receptor source for this set is a boy aged 10-17 years in good health and CMV-seronegative.

The chain recombines TRBV5-4 with TRBJ1-5; no clear D gene. The CDR3 has 14 amino acids. CDR1 is SGHNT, CDR2 YYREEE, per germline (reference sequence). V was cut by 0 bases and J by 7 bases, with 11 bases left in between. For the CDR3, the DNA is TGTGCCAGCAGCTTGGGAGGGAATGGACAGCCCCAGCATTTT. It is translated as CASSLGGNGQPQHF.

The J gene is TRBJ2-5, the V gene TRBV11-2; maybe TRBD2 (7 bases). The J call may not be correct, given that the DNA end is closer to TRBJ2-7. This CDR3 is built from 15 residues. CDR1 is SGHAT and CDR2 is FQNNGV in the germline V gene. CDR3 nucleotides: TGTGCCAGCAGCCGGGGCTGGGGGGGCCCCTACGAGCAGTACTTC. The encoded protein is CASSRGWGGPYEQYF.

V usage is TRBV6-5 and J usage is TRBJ2-7; 7 bases align to TRBD2. CDR1 MNHEY and CDR2 SVGAGI come from the germline V gene. CDR3 length equals 15 residues. Losses at the gene ends were 5 bases for V and 3 bases for J; bases not matched to a gene: 10. CDR3: CASSLRAGRLYEQYF. The CDR3 bases are TGTGCCAGCAGTCTGCGAGCGGGGAGACTCTACGAGCAGTACTTC.

This chain links TRBV7-3 with TRBJ2-1; 8 nucleotides line up with TRBD2. Germline CDR1 SGHTA, CDR2 FQGTGA. This CDR3 region has 16 residues. Trimming took 4 bases from V and 0 from J; bases not matched to a gene: 5. For the CDR3, the DNA is TGTGCCAGCAGCTCAGCGGGGGAGAGCTCCTACAATGAGCAGTTCTTC. Translation gives CASSSAGESSYNEQFF.

V gene TRBV28 combines with J gene TRBJ2-1; 7 nucleotides align to TRBD1. This CDR3 is built from 15 residues. Looked up from germline, CDR1 is MDHEN and CDR2 is SYDVKM. Unmatched junction bases numbered 13, after V lost 6 bases and J lost 8 bases. The CDR3: CASSDQGDNVYEQFF. DNA for the CDR3: TGTGCCAGCAGCGACCAGGGGGATAATGTCTATGAGCAGTTCTTC.